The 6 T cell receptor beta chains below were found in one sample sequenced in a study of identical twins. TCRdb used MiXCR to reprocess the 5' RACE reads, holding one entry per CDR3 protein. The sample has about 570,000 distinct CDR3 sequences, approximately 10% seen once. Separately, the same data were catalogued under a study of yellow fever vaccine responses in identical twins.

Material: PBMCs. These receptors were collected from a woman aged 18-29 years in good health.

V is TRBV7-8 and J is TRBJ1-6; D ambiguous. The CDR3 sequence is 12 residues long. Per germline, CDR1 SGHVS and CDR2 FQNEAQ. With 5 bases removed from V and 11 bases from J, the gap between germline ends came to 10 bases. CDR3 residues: CASSMAGTPLHF. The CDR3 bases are TGTGCCAGCAGCATGGCCGGGACACCCCTCCACTTT.

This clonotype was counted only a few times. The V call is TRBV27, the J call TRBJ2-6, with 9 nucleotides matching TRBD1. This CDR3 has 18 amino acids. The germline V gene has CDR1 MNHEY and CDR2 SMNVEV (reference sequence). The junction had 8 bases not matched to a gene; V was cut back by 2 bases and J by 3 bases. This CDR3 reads CASSLLGTGYVGANVLTF. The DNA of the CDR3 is TGTGCCAGCAGTTTACTCGGGACAGGGTATGTTGGGGCCAACGTCCTGACTTTC.

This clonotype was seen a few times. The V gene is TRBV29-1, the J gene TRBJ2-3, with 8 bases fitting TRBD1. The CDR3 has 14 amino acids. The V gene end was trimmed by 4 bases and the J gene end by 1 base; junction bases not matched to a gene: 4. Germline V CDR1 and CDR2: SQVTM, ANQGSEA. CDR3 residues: CSVGPGGRTDTQYF. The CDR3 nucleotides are TGCAGCGTTGGGCCAGGGGGCCGCACAGATACGCAGTATTTT.

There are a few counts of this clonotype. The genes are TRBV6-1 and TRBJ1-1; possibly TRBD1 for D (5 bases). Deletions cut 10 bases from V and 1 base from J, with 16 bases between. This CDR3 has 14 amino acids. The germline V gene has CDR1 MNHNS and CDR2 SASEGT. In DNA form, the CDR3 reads TGTGCCACCAAAAGGGAGGGGCCGAACACTGAAGCTTTCTTT. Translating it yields CATKREGPNTEAFF.

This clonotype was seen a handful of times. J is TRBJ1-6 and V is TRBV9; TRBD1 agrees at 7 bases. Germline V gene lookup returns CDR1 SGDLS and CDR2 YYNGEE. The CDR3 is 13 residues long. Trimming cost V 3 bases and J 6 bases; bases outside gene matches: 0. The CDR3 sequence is CASSAGGNSPLHF. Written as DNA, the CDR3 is TGTGCCAGCAGCGCAGGGGGTAATTCACCCCTCCACTTT.

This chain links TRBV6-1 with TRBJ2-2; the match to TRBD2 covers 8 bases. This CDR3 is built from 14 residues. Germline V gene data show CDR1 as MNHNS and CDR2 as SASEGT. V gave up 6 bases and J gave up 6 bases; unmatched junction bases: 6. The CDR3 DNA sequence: TGTGCCAGCAGAGGACTAGCCGGATCCGGGGAGCTGTTTTTT. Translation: CASRGLAGSGELFF.